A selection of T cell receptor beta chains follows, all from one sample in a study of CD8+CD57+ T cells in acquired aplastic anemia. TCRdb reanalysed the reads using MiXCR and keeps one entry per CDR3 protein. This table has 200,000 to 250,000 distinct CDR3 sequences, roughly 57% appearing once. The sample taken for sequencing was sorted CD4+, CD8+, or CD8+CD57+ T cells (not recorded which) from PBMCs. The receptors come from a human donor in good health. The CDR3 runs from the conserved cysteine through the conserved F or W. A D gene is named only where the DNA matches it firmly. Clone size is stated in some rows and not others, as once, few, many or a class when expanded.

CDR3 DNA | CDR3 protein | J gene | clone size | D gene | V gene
TGTGCCAGCAGCTTGGGTTTAGGAGGCTTTGCCGGGGAGCTGTTTTTT | CASSLGLGGFAGELFF | TRBJ2-2 | . | . | TRBV7-9
TGTGCCAGCAGCTTAGGCGTGTCACCCCAGCATTTT | CASSLGVSPQHF | TRBJ1-5 | many | . | TRBV11-2
TGTGCCAGCAGCTTAAAGGGGGGGGCAGCTGGCTACACCTTC | CASSLKGGAAGYTF | TRBJ1-2 | . | . | TRBV7-8
TGTGCCAGCAGCTTGGCTACGGGAACGGTCTACAATGAGCAGTTCTTC | CASSLATGTVYNEQFF | TRBJ2-1 | . | . | TRBV5-4
TGTGCCAGCAGCTCCCAGTCGAAGGGGCTGAAAGGAAACACCATATATTTT | CASSSQSKGLKGNTIYF | TRBJ1-3 | . | . | TRBV2
TGCAGCACCCGACAGGGGGCGTACGAGCAGTACTTC | CSTRQGAYEQYF | TRBJ2-7 | . | TRBD1 | TRBV29-1
TGCGCCAGCAGTCTAACTGCTAGCGGGGCCACAGATACGCAGTATTTT | CASSLTASGATDTQYF | TRBJ2-3 | . | TRBD2 | TRBV5-1
TGTGCCAGCAGTTACAGTCCTAACTATGGCTACACCTTC | CASSYSPNYGYTF | TRBJ1-2 | many | . | TRBV6-2/TRBV6-3
TGTGCCAGCAGCTCATCCGGGGACCCCTACGAGCAGTACTTC | CASSSSGDPYEQYF | TRBJ2-7 | . | . | TRBV7-3
TGTGCCATCAGTGACTCGACAGAGCCTAGGGAGCAGTACTTC | CAISDSTEPREQYF | TRBJ2-7 | . | . | TRBV10-3
TGTGCCAGCAGCTTCCTACCCGGGGAGCTGTTTTTT | CASSFLPGELFF | TRBJ2-2 | once | . | TRBV5-1
TGTGCCATCAGTGAGAGGCAGGGGGAGTACACTGAAGCTTTCTTT | CAISERQGEYTEAFF | TRBJ1-1 | few | TRBD1 | TRBV10-3
TGCGCCAGCAGCTCCTACAGGGTCGCTAACTATGGCTACACCTTC | CASSSYRVANYGYTF | TRBJ1-2 | . | . | TRBV5-1
TGCAGCGTTGTAACTAGATTAAGCTCCTACGAGCAGTACTTC | CSVVTRLSSYEQYF | TRBJ2-7 | many | . | TRBV29-1
TGTGCCAGCAGCCAGCGACGGGGCGAGCAGTACTTC | CASSQRRGEQYF | TRBJ2-7 | . | . | TRBV7-2
TGCAGTGCTAGTAAGCGGGGGTTAAACTACGAGCAGTACTTC | CSASKRGLNYEQYF | TRBJ2-7 | . | TRBD2 | TRBV20-1
TGTGCCAGCAGTTGGCAGGGTTTCCCCTACGAGCAGTACTTC | CASSWQGFPYEQYF | TRBJ2-7 | . | . | TRBV12-3/TRBV12-4
TGTGCCAGCAGGGCAAGGAGGACTGCGAGCTATGGCTACACCTTC | CASRARRTASYGYTF | TRBJ1-2 | . | . | TRBV6-1
TGCAGTGCTCCTCACGGGACCGGGGAGCTGTTTTTT | CSAPHGTGELFF | TRBJ2-2 | . | . | TRBV20-1
TGTGCCAGCAGCCCCGGACTAGCGGGGGGCGGAGGGACCCAGTACTTC | CASSPGLAGGGGTQYF | TRBJ2-5 | . | TRBD2 | TRBV7-2
TGTGCCAGCGGGGGGGTCAACACCGGGGAGCTGTTTTTT | CASGGVNTGELFF | TRBJ2-2 | many | TRBD2 | TRBV2
TGTGCCAGCCGGGGCAGAGGAACTACCGGGGAGCTGTTTTTT | CASRGRGTTGELFF | TRBJ2-2 | . | . | TRBV6-4
TGTGCCAGCCGAGGACCTTGGGAGACCCAGTACTTC | CASRGPWETQYF | TRBJ2-5 | . | . | TRBV27
TGTGCCAGCAGCCCGGTGGGCCCGGGCACAGATACGCAGTATTTT | CASSPVGPGTDTQYF | TRBJ2-3 | . | . | TRBV11-2
TGCAGCGTTGAAGATTTGGGTAAGCCTTACGAGCAGTACTTC | CSVEDLGKPYEQYF | TRBJ2-7 | . | . | TRBV29-1
TGTGCCAGCAGCCGGCTAGCGGGAGCCTACAATGAGCAGTTCTTC | CASSRLAGAYNEQFF | TRBJ2-1 | . | TRBD2 | TRBV14
TGCAGTGCCCCTGGGGGGGGGGGACAGGTCATGGGAGAGCAGTACTTC | CSAPGGGGQVMGEQYF | TRBJ2-7 | . | . | TRBV20-1
TGTGCCAGCAGCTTGGGACCGGGACTAGCGGGGGGGGAAGATACGCAGTATTTT | CASSLGPGLAGGEDTQYF | TRBJ2-3 | many | TRBD2 | TRBV7-3
TGTGCCATCGGCTCAGGGAGCATAGTCTATGGCTACACCTTC | CAIGSGSIVYGYTF | TRBJ1-2 | many | . | TRBV10-3
TGTGCCAGCAGTGGACAGCACGCAGGCACAGATACGCAGTATTTT | CASSGQHAGTDTQYF | TRBJ2-3 | . | . | TRBV2
TGTGCCAGCAGCCGGGACAGCTCAGCGATGTACGAGCAGTACTTC | CASSRDSSAMYEQYF | TRBJ2-7 | . | TRBD1 | TRBV7-2